The sequence of this T cell receptor (beta chain) was determined in a study of blood T cell repertoires in COVID-19. About the study: The United States, Italy and Spain were the sources of the acute and convalescent COVID-19 samples. The analysed material was cDNA or gDNA that came from T cells, B-cell-depleted T cells, or PBMCs.

The authors' processing: Cell counts per sample came from amplifying reference gene primers. TCRdb's copy holds only in-frame clones and misses some; the assay was immunoSEQ multiplex PCR. From that table come the V and J calls and clone size; the DNA was used to work out D and trimming. This sample has almost 300,000 clones, with around 86% found just once. The sample taken for sequencing was peripheral blood. The TCR originated in a man between 65 and 85 years old with acute or convalescent COVID-19.

The CDR3 reads CAWSVRSLRSGNTIYF. In DNA, the CDR3 is TGTGCCTGGAGTGTACGGAGCCTACGCTCTGGAAACACCATATATTTT. The V and J genes are TRBV30 and TRBJ1-3; D unresolved. CDR1 and CDR2 from the germline V gene are GTSNPN and SVGIG (reference sequence). The CDR3 length is 16 residues. The V and J ends lost 0 bases and 0 bases respectively, with 12 bases between them.